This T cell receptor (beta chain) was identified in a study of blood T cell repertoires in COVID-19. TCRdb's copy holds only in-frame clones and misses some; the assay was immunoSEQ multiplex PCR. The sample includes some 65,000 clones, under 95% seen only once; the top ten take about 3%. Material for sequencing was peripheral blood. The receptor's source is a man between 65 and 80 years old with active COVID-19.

CDR3 region: CSASPPGGRSGANVLTF. The CDR3 DNA reads as TGCAGTGCTAGTCCCCCCGGGGGGCGATCTGGGGCCAACGTCCTGACTTTC. The chain joins TRBV20-1 to TRBJ2-6; a weak D match, TRBD2 (7 bases). This CDR3 comprises 17 residues. Trimming cost V 3 bases and J 1 base, with 16 bases left between them. Germline assignment: CDR1 DFQATT and CDR2 SNEGSKA (reference sequence).